This T cell receptor beta chain is drawn from a study of a mutant IDH1 vaccine in newly diagnosed glioma. For the study at large: In some groups vaccination began 4-6 weeks post-radiotherapy; others received it with temozolomide. Patients got radiotherapy, temozolomide, or both beforehand, and most got both.

Time point reported: week 5, during vaccination. Every single dose of the vaccine, 300 ug of mutant IDH1 20-mer peptide, came with topical imiquimod. The astrocytomas were IDH1-mutant, ATRX-negative, and WHO grade 3 or 4. This clone showed up just once. Its antigen remains unknown. Generated by immunoSEQ multiplex PCR, the TCRdb table keeps only in-frame clones and is missing some. The table has more than 25,000 clones, 79% seen once. The clonotype originates from a man aged 35-49 years with glioma. Some clones in this sample may be carry-over from other donors' samples. The source was PBMCs, collected from a glioma patient whose treatment included an IDH1 peptide vaccine.

The chain's CDR3 is CASTKTRTGGHPGELFF. The CDR3 bases are TGTGCCAGCACCAAGACGAGGACAGGGGGGCATCCCGGGGAGCTGTTTTTT. The chain carries TRBV9 and TRBJ2-2, with 10 bases lining up with TRBD1. Germline V gene sequence: CDR1 SGDLS, CDR2 YYNGEE. Trimming removed 6 bases from V and 6 bases from J; junction bases left unmatched: 14. This CDR3 region has 17 residues.